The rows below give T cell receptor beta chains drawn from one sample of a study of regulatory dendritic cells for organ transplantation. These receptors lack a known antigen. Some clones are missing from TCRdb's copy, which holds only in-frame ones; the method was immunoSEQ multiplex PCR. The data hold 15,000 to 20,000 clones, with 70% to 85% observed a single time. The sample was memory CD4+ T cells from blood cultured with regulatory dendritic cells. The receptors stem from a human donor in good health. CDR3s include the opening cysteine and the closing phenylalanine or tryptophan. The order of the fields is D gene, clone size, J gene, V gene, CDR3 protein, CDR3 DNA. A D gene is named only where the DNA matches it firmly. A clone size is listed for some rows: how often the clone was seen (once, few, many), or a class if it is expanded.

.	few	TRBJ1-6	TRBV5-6	CASSLGVPGHLGSPLHF	TGTGCCAGCAGCTTGGGGGTCCCGGGACACCTTGGTTCACCCCTCCACTTT
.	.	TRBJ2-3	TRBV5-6	CASSQRGPDTQYF	TGTGCCAGCAGCCAAAGGGGACCAGATACGCAGTATTTT
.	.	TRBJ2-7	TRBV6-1	CASSDRTPTEDEQYF	TGTGCCAGCAGTGACCGAACACCGACGGAGGACGAGCAGTACTTC
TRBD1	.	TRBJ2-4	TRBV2	CASSGVAGGRNIQYF	TGTGCCAGCAGTGGGGTGGCAGGGGGCAGGAACATTCAGTACTTC
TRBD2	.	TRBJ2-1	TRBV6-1	CASSTASGPYNEQFF	TGTGCCAGCAGCACGGCTAGCGGGCCTTACAATGAGCAGTTCTTC
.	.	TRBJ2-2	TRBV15	CATSRDRKGVTGELFF	TGTGCCACCAGCAGAGATAGGAAGGGGGTCACCGGGGAGCTGTTTTTT
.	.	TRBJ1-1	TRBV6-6	CASIFGTLNTEAFF	TGTGCCAGCATTTTCGGGACTCTGAACACTGAAGCTTTCTTT
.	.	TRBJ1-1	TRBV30	CAIGKGLNTEAFF	TGTGCAATTGGGAAGGGCTTGAACACTGAAGCTTTCTTT
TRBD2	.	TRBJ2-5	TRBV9	CASSEGLAGGQATQTQYF	TGTGCCAGCAGCGAGGGACTAGCGGGGGGCCAAGCTACTCAGACCCAGTACTTC
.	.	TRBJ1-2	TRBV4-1	CASSQGDRSFYGYTF	TGCGCCAGCAGCCAAGGAGACAGGAGTTTCTATGGCTACACCTTC
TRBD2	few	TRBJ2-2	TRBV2	CASSPSGMNTGELFF	TGTGCCAGCAGCCCTAGCGGGATGAACACCGGGGAGCTGTTTTTT
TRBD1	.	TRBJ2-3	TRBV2	CASRSDRRTDTQYF	TGTGCCAGCCGGTCGGACAGGCGCACAGATACGCAGTATTTT
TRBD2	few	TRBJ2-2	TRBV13	CASSRLAANTGELFF	TGTGCCAGCAGCCGACTAGCTGCGAACACCGGGGAGCTGTTTTTT
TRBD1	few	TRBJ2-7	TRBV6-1	CASSFQGTAEQYF	TGTGCCAGCAGTTTTCAAGGGACAGCCGAGCAGTACTTC
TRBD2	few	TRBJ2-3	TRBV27	CASSLREGLTDTQYF	TGTGCCAGCAGTTTACGGGAGGGCCTCACAGATACGCAGTATTTT
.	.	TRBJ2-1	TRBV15	CATSRGTRVDEQFF	TGTGCCACCAGCAGAGGGACCCGGGTGGACGAGCAGTTCTTC
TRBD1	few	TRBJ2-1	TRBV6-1	CAGAQGASGNEQFF	TGTGCCGGGGCCCAGGGGGCATCGGGCAATGAGCAGTTCTTC
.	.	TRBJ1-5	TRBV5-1	CASSPDGAGNQPQHF	TGCGCCAGCAGCCCCGACGGAGCGGGAAATCAGCCCCAGCATTTT
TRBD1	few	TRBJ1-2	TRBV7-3	CASSPRTGSGDGYTF	TGTGCCAGCAGCCCAAGGACAGGATCGGGGGATGGCTACACCTTC
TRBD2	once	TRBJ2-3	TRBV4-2	CASSQDRGLAGDAADTQYF	TGTGCCAGCAGCCAAGATCGGGGACTAGCGGGGGATGCAGCAGATACGCAGTATTTT
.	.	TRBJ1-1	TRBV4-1	CASSHDGQRGAFF	TGCGCCAGCAGCCATGATGGACAACGGGGGGCTTTCTTT
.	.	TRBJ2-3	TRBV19	CASSWGDTQYF	TGTGCCAGTAGTTGGGGAGATACGCAGTATTTT
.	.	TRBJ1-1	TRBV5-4	CASSLGEAEAFF	TGTGCCAGCAGCCTAGGGGAGGCTGAAGCTTTCTTT
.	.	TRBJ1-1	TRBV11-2	CASSLIDGEAFF	TGTGCCAGCAGCTTGATTGACGGTGAAGCTTTCTTT
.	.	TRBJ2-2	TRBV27	CASSTTGPPGELFF	TGTGCCAGCAGCACCACCGGACCGCCCGGGGAGCTGTTTTTT
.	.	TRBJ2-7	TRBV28	CASSLASDTYEQYF	TGTGCCAGCAGTTTGGCTAGCGACACCTACGAGCAGTACTTC
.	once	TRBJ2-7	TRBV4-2	CASSQVSLRDGGYEQYF	TGTGCCAGCAGCCAAGTAAGCCTCCGGGACGGAGGGTACGAGCAGTACTTC
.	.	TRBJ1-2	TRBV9	CASSALPRGRINYGYTF	TGTGCCAGCAGCGCGCTCCCTCGGGGACGGATTAACTATGGCTACACCTTC
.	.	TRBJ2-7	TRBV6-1	CASSQEAAFSAYEQYF	TGTGCCAGCAGTCAAGAAGCAGCTTTCTCGGCCTACGAGCAGTACTTC
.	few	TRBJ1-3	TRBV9	CASSLDGNTIYF	TGTGCCAGCAGTCTCGATGGAAACACCATATATTTT
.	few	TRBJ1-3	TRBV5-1	CASSRSTAGDTIYF	TGCGCCAGCAGCCGATCGACAGCCGGGGACACCATATATTTT
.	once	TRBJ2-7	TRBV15	CATSRGDIVEQYF	TGTGCCACCAGCAGAGGAGATATCGTCGAGCAGTACTTC
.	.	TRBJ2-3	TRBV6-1	CASRRGGVTDTQYF	TGTGCCAGCAGGAGGGGGGGAGTCACAGATACGCAGTATTTT
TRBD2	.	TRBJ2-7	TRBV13	CASSLSAGGRFYEQYF	TGTGCCAGCAGCCTCTCAGCGGGGGGGCGGTTCTACGAGCAGTACTTC
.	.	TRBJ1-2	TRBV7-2	CASSFWGDYGYTF	TGTGCCAGCAGCTTCTGGGGGGACTATGGCTACACCTTC
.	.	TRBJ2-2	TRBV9	CASSVVVSGELFF	TGTGCCAGCAGCGTAGTCGTTAGCGGGGAGCTGTTTTTT
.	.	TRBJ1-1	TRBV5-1	CASSLVVDSEAFF	TGCGCCAGCAGCTTGGTAGTTGACAGTGAAGCTTTCTTT
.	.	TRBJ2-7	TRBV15	CATSRDPRVLSEQYF	TGTGCCACCAGCAGAGATCCCAGGGTTTTGTCCGAGCAGTACTTC
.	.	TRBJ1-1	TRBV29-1	CSVGLRGNTEAFF	TGCAGCGTGGGGCTTCGGGGGAACACTGAAGCTTTCTTT
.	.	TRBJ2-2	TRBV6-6	CASRRTANTGELFF	TGTGCCAGCAGACGCACAGCTAACACCGGGGAGCTGTTTTTT
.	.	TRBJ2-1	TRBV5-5	CASSFPETYNEQFF	TGTGCCAGCAGTTTTCCGGAGACCTACAATGAGCAGTTCTTC
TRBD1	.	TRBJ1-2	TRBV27	CAVGRQGNYGYTF	TGTGCCGTCGGGCGACAGGGTAACTATGGCTACACCTTC
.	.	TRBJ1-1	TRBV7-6	CASSLSGWQANTEAFF	TGTGCCAGCAGCTTAAGCGGGTGGCAGGCGAACACTGAAGCTTTCTTT
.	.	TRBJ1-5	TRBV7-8	CASSLGTAMDNQPQHF	TGTGCCAGCAGCTTAGGAACTGCGATGGACAATCAGCCCCAGCATTTT
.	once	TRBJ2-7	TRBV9	CASAGPPNWEQYF	TGTGCCAGCGCCGGGCCGCCCAACTGGGAGCAGTACTTC
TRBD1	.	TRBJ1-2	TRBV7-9	CASSQQGAHGYTF	TGTGCCAGCAGCCAACAGGGGGCGCATGGCTACACCTTC
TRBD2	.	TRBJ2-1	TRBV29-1	CSVFRWTSGSDEQFF	TGCAGCGTTTTTCGGTGGACTAGCGGGAGTGATGAGCAGTTCTTC
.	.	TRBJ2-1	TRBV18	CASSTSRAKNNEQFF	TGTGCCAGCTCAACAAGCCGCGCGAAAAACAATGAGCAGTTCTTC
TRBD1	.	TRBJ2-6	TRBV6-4	CASSEGQGGANVLTF	TGTGCCAGCAGTGAGGGACAGGGTGGGGCCAACGTCCTGACTTTC
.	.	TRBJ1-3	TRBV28	CASSSLAGSGNTIYF	TGTGCCAGCAGTTCACTGGCGGGCTCTGGAAACACCATATATTTT
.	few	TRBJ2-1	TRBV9	CASTLGLAGRNEQFF	TGTGCCAGCACCCTGGGGCTAGCAGGAAGGAATGAGCAGTTCTTC
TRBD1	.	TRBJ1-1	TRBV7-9	CASSFTGANTEAFF	TGTGCCAGCAGCTTCACAGGGGCGAACACTGAAGCTTTCTTT
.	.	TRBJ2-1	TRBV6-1	CASSEESGSVYNEQFF	TGTGCCAGCAGTGAAGAATCGGGGTCGGTATACAATGAGCAGTTCTTC
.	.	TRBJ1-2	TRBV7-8	CASSLAVNYGYTF	TGTGCCAGCAGCTTAGCGGTCAACTATGGCTACACCTTC